This T cell receptor (beta chain) was found in a study of blood T cells in healthy people across ages. CDR3 size: 14 residues. With 6 bases removed from V and 0 bases from J, the gap between germline ends came to 14 bases. Per the germline V gene, CDR1 is DFQATT and CDR2 is SNEGSKA (reference sequence). For the second PCR, which ran for roughly 6 to 12 cycles, a sample-barcoded 5' primer and a J-beta primer mix were used. TCRdb recomputed calls from the 5' RACE reads with MiXCR, one row per CDR3 protein. The table has about 1.1 million distinct CDR3 sequences, about two fifths seen once. This clonotype was counted between two and nine times.

The chain has TRBV20-1 and TRBJ1-2; no definite D call. This TCR derives from a man between 18 and 35 years old in good health. Sequenced material: blood. The CDR3 is CSAPMQLANYGYTF. The CDR3 DNA is TGCAGTGCCCCTATGCAGTTAGCTAACTATGGCTACACCTTC.